The clone carrying this T cell receptor (beta chain) appeared a single time. Its antigen is currently unknown. The CDR3 length is 13 residues. Germline assignment: CDR1 MNHEY and CDR2 SVGAGI. Primers for the PCR totalled 60 Vbeta and 13 Jbeta. Per the original data handling: A later analysis counted around 80 million unique TCR beta chains, some 12 million shared. Measured with immunoSEQ multiplex PCR; TCRdb has only the in-frame clones, and not every one. That table supplies the V and J calls and clone size; D and trimming were determined from the DNA. The sample yields under 300,000 clones, roughly four fifths seen once. These data come from a study of cytomegalovirus exposure and HLA in healthy donors. Study-wide points: Most likely, a cluster of highly shared sequence variants arose as a sequencing artifact. Cytomegalovirus status, reportedly, was diagnosed with high specificity and sensitivity by the classifier.

This TCR came from a woman in her 40s in good health and CMV-seropositive. V and J are TRBV6-5 and TRBJ2-5; D gene unclear. The DNA end is a closer match to TRBJ2-7, so the J assignment may be wrong. Sequenced input: PBMCs. CDR3 bases: TGTGCCAGCAGTTATCGGAGCTCCTACGAGCAGTACTTC. It encodes CASSYRSSYEQYF.